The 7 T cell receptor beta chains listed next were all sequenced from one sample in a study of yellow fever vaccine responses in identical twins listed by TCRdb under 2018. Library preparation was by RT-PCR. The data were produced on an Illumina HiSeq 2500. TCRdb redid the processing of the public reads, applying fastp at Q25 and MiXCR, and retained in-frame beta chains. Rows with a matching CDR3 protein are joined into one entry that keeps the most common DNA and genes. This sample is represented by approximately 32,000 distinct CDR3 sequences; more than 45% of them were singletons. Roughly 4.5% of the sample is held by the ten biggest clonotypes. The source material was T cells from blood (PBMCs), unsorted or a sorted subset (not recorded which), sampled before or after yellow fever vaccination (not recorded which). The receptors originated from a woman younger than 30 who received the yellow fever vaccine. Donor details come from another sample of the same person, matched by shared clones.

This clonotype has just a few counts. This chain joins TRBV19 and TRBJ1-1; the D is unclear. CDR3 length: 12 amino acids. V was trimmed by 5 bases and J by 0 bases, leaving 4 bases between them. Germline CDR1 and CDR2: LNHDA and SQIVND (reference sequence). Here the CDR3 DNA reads TGTGCCAGTAGTCGGGTGAACACTGAAGCTTTCTTT. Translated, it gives CASSRVNTEAFF. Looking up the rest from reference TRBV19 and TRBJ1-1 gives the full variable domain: DGGITQSPKYLFRKEGQNVTLSCEQNLNHDAMYWYRQDPGQGLRLIYYSQIVNDFQKGDIAEGYSVSREKKESFPLTVTSAQKNPTAFYLCASSRVNTEAFFGQGTRLTVV.

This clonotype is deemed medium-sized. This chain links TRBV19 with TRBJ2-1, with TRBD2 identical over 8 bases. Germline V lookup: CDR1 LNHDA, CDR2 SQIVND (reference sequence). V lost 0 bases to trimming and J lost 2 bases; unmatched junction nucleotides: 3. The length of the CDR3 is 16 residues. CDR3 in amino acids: CASSIDREGPYNEQFF. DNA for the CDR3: TGTGCCAGTAGTATAGATCGGGAGGGGCCCTACAATGAGCAGTTCTTC.

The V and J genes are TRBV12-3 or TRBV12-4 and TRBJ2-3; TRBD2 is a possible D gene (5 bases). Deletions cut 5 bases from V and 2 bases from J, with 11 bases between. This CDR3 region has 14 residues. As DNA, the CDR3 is TGTGCCAGCAGTACTGGACTCAACACAGATACGCAGTATTTT. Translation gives CASSTGLNTDTQYF.

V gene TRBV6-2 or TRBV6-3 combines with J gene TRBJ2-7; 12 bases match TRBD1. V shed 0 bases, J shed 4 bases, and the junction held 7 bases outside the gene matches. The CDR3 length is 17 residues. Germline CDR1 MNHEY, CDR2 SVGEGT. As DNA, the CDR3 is TGTGCCAGCAGTTACTCGACCATGGGACAGGGGGCGTACGAGCAGTACTTC. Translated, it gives CASSYSTMGQGAYEQYF.

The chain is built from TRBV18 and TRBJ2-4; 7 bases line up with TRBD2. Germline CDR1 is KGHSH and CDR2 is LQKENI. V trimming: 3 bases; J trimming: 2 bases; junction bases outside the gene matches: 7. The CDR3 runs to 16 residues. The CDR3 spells CASSPRLADTKNIQYF. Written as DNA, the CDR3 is TGTGCCAGCTCACCTAGGCTAGCGGACACCAAAAACATTCAGTACTTC.

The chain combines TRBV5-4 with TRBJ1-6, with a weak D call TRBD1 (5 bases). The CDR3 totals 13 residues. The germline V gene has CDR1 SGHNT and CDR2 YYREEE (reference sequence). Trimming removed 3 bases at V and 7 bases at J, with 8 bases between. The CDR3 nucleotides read TGTGCCAGCAGCTGGGACTTCAATTCACCCCTCCACTTT. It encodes CASSWDFNSPLHF.

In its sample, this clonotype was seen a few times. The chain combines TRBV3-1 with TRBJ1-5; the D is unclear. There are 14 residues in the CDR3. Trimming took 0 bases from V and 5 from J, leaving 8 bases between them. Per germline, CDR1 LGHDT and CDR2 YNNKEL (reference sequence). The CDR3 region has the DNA TGTGCCAGCAGCCAAGACAGTTCTTATCAGCCCCAGCATTTT. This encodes CASSQDSSYQPQHF.